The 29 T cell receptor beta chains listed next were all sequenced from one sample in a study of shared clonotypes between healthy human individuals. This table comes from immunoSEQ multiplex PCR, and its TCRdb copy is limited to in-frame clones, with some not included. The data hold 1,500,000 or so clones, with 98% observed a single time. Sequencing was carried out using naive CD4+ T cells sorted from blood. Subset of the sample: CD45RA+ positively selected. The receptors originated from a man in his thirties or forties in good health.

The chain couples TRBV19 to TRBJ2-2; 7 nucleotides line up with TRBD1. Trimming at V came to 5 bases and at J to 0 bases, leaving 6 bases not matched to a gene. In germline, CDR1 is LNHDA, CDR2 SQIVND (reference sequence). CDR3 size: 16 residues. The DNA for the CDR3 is TGTGCCAGTAGTCCCAGGACAGGAGCGAACACCGGGGAGCTGTTTTTT. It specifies CASSPRTGANTGELFF.

The CDR3 nucleotides read TGTGCCAGGGACAAACAGAAGAGGGGAGGGAACACTGAAGCTTTCTTT. Its translation is CARDKQKRGGNTEAFF. The chain employs TRBV19 and TRBJ1-1; a possible D gene is TRBD1 (5 bases). From germline, CDR1 is LNHDA and CDR2 SQIVND (reference sequence). Between the trimmed V and J ends, which lost 9 bases and 1 base, there was a span of 21 bases. CDR3 size: 16 residues.

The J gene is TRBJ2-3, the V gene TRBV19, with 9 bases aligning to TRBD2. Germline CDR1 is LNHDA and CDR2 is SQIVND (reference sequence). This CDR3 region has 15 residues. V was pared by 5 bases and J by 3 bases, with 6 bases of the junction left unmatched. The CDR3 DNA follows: TGTGCCAGTAGTGGGCTAGCGGGATGGACAGATACGCAGTATTTT. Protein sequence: CASSGLAGWTDTQYF.

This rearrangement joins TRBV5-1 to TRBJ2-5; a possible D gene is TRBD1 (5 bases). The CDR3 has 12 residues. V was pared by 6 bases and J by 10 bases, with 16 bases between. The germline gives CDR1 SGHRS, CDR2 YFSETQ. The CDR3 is CASKTREGDQYF. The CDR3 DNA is TGCGCCAGCAAAACCAGGGAAGGGGACCAGTACTTC.

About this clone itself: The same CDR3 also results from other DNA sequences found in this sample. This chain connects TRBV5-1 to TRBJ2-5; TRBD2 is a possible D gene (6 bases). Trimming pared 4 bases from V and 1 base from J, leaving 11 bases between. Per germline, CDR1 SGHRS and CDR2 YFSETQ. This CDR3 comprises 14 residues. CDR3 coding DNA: TGCGCCAGCAGCCCCGGGGGTCTCCAAGAGACCCAGTACTTC. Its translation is CASSPGGLQETQYF.

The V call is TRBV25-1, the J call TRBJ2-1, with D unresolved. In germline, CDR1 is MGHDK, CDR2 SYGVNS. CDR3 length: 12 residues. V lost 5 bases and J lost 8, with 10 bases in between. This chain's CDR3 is CASSTVGYEQFF. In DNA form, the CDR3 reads TGTGCCAGCAGTACAGTTGGGTATGAGCAGTTCTTC.

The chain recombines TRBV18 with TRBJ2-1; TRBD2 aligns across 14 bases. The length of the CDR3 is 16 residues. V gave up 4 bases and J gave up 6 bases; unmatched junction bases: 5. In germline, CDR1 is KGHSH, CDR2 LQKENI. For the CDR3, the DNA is TGTGCCAGCTCACTGGGACTAGCGGGAGCTGGCAATGAGCAGTTCTTC. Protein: CASSLGLAGAGNEQFF.

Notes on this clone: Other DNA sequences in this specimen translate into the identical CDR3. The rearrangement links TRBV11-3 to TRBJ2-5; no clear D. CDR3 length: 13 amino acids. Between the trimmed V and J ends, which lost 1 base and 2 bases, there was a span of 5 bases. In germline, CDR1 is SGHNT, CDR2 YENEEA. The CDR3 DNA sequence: TGTGCCAGCAGCTTAGGGGTACAAGAGACCCAGTACTTC. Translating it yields CASSLGVQETQYF.

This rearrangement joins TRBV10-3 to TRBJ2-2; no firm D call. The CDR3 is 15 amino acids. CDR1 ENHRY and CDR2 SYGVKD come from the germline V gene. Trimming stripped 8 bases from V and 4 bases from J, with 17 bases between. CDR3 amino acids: CAIYAGSTGTGELFF. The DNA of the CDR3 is TGTGCCATCTACGCCGGTAGTACCGGCACCGGGGAGCTGTTTTTT.

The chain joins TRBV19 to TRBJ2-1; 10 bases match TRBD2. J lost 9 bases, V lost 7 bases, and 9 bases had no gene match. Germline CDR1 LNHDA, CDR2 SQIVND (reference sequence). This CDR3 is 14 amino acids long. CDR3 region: CASTTAGGGSEQFF. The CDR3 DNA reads TGTGCCAGTACTACAGCGGGAGGGGGAAGTGAGCAGTTCTTC. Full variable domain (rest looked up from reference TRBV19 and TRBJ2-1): DGGITQSPKYLFRKEGQNVTLSCEQNLNHDAMYWYRQDPGQGLRLIYYSQIVNDFQKGDIAEGYSVSREKKESFPLTVTSAQKNPTAFYLCASTTAGGGSEQFFGPGTRLTVL.

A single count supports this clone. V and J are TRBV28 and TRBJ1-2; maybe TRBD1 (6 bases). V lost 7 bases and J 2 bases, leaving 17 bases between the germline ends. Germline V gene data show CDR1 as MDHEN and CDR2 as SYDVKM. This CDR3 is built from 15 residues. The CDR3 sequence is CASTSSPTGNYGYTF. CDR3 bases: TGTGCCAGCACCTCATCCCCTACAGGGAACTATGGCTACACCTTC.

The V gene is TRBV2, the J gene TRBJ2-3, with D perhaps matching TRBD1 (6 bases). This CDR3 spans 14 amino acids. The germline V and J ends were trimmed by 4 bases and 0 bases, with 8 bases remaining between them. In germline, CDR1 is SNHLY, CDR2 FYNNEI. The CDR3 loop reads CASSVQGSTDTQYF. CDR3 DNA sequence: TGTGCCAGCAGTGTACAGGGAAGCACAGATACGCAGTATTTT.

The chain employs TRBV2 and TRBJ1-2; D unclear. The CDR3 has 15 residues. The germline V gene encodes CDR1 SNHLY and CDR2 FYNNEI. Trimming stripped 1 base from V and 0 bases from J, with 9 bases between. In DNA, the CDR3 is TGTGCCAGCAGTGAAGGCCAGTACGCTAACTATGGCTACACCTTC. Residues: CASSEGQYANYGYTF. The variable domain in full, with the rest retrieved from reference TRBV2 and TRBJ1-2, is EPEVTQTPSHQVTQMGQEVILRCVPISNHLYFYWYRQILGQKVEFLVSFYNNEISEKSEIFDDQFSVERPDGSNFTLKIRSTKLEDSAMYFCASSEGQYANYGYTFGSGTRLTVV.

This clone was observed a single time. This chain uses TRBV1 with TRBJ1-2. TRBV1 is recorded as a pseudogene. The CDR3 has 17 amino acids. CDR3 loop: CTSSQDQARLWQHGYTF. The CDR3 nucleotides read TGCACCAGCAGCCAAGACCAAGCCCGGCTTTGGCAACATGGCTACACCTTC.

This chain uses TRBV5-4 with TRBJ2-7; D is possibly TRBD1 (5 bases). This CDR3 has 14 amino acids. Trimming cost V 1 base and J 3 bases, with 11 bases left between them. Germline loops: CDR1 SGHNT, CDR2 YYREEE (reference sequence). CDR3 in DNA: TGTGCCAGCAGCTTGTCAGGGCTTGGCTACGAGCAGTACTTC. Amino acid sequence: CASSLSGLGYEQYF. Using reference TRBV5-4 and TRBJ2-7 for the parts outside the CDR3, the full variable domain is ETGVTQSPTHLIKTRGQQVTLRCSSQSGHNTVSWYQQALGQGPQFIFQYYREEENGRGNFPPRFSGLQFPNYSSELNVNALELDDSALYLCASSLSGLGYEQYFGPGTRLTVT.

In DNA, the CDR3 is TGTGCCAGCAGCAAGGACAGGGTGGAAGAAAAACTGTTTTTT. This gives the protein CASSKDRVEEKLFF. The chain combines TRBV7-9 with TRBJ1-4, with 8 nucleotides matching TRBD1. CDR1 and CDR2 from the germline V gene are SEHNR and FQNEAQ (reference sequence). The length of the CDR3 is 14 residues. The junction had 7 bases not matched to a gene; V was cut back by 5 bases and J by 8 bases.

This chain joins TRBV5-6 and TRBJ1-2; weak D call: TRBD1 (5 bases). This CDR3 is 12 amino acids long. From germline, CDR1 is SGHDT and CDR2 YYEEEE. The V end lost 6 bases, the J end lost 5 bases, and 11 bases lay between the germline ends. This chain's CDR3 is CASTRGGYGYTF. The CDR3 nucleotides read TGTGCCAGCACCCGGGGGGGATATGGCTACACCTTC.

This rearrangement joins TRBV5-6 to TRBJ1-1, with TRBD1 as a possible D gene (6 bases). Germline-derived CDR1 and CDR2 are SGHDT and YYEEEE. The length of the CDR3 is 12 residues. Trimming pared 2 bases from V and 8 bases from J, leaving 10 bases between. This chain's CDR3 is CASSFTGREAFF. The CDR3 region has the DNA TGTGCCAGCAGCTTTACAGGGCGAGAAGCTTTCTTT.

CDR3 protein: CASSSGQGRNEQFF. CDR3 bases: TGTGCCAGCAGCTCAGGACAGGGGAGGAATGAGCAGTTCTTC. This sequence joins TRBV7-8 and TRBJ2-1; 9 nucleotides match TRBD1. The CDR3 contains 14 residues. Trimming cost V 4 bases and J 7 bases; bases outside gene matches: 5. Germline V gene data show CDR1 as SGHVS and CDR2 as FQNEAQ.

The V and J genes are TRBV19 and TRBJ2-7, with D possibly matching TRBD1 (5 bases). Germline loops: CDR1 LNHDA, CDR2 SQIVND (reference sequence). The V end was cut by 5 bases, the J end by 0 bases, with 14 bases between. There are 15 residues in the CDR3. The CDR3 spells CASSSRGQISYEQYF. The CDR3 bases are TGTGCCAGTAGTTCTAGGGGTCAAATCTCCTACGAGCAGTACTTC.

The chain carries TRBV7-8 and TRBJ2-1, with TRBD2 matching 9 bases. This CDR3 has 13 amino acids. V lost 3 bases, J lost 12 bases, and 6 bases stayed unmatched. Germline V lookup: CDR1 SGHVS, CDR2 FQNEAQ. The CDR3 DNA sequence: TGTGCCAGCAGCTTCCGCGAGACTAGCGGGCAGTTCTTC. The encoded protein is CASSFRETSGQFF.

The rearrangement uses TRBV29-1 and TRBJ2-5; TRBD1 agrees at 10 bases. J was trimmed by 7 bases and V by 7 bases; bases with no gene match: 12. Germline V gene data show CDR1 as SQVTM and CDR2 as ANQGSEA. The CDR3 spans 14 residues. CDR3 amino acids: CSGVWDRGRGTQYF. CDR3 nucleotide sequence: TGCAGCGGAGTTTGGGACAGGGGACGAGGGACCCAGTACTTC.

In nucleotides, the CDR3 is TGTGCCAGCAGCCCCCGCGGCACTAGCGGTTTCACAGATACGCAGTATTTT. Translation gives CASSPRGTSGFTDTQYF. V gene TRBV14 combines with J gene TRBJ2-3; 8 bases fit TRBD2. Germline V gives CDR1 SGHDN, CDR2 FVKESK. This CDR3 is 17 amino acids long. V trimming: 4 bases; J trimming: 2 bases; junction bases outside the gene matches: 11.

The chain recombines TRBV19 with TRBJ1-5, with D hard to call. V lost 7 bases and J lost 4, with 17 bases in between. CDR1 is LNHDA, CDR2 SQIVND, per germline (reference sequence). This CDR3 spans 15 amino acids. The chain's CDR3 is CASTSTVTANQPQHF. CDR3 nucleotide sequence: TGTGCCAGTACTTCTACAGTCACCGCTAATCAGCCCCAGCATTTT.

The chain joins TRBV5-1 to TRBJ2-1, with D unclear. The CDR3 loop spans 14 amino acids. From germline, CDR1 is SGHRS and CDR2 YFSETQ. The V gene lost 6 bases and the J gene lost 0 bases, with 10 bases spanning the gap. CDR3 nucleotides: TGCGCCAGCAACCAGGTTGACTCCTACAATGAGCAGTTCTTC. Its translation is CASNQVDSYNEQFF. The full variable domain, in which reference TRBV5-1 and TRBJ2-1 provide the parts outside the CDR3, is KAGVTQTPRYLIKTRGQQVTLSCSPISGHRSVSWYQQTPGQGLQFLFEYFSETQRNKGNFPGRFSGRQFSNSRSEMNVSTLELGDSALYLCASNQVDSYNEQFFGPGTRLTVL.

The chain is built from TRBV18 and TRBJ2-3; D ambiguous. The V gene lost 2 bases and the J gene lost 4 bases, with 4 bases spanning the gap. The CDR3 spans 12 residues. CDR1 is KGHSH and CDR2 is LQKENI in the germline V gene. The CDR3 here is CASSPTSDTQYF. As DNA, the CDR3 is TGTGCCAGCTCACCAACCTCAGATACGCAGTATTTT.

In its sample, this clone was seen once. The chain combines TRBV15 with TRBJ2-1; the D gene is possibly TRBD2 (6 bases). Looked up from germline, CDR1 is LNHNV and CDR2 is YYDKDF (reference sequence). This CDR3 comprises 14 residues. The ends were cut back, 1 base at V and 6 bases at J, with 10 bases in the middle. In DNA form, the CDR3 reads TGTGCCACCAGCAGAGGGGCGGGATTCAATGAGCAGTTCTTC. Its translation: CATSRGAGFNEQFF.

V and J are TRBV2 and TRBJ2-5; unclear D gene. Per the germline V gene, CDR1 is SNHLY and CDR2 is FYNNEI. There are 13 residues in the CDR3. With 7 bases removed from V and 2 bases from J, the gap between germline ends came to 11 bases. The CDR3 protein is CASKENLQETQYF. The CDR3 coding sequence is TGTGCCAGCAAAGAAAACTTACAAGAGACCCAGTACTTC.

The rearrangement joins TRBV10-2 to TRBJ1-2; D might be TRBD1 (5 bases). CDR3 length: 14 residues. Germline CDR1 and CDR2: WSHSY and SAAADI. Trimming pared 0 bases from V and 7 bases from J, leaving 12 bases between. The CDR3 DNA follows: TGCGCCAGCAGTGAGTCACCCGGGACTAGTGGCTACACCTTC. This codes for CASSESPGTSGYTF.